The sequence of this TCR beta chain was determined in a study of neurological immune-mediated disorders. 5'RACE with 10-nucleotide random UMIs produced the cDNA. TCRdb redid the calling of the 5' RACE reads with MiXCR, one entry per CDR3 protein. In the table there are under 70,000 distinct CDR3 sequences, about 3.4% of which are singletons. This clonotype has ten or more counts. The antigen is undetermined. Study-level points and caveats: The multiple sclerosis repertoire cluster had no clinical or MRI correlate.

Germline V CDR1 and CDR2: SGHRS, YFSETQ. V was pared by 0 bases and J by 5 bases, with 18 bases between. The CDR3 contains 16 residues. The V gene is TRBV5-1, the J gene TRBJ2-7, with a possible D match to TRBD1 (6 bases). This TCR was recovered from a woman in her sixties with multiple sclerosis. The specimen was PBMCs. The CDR3 DNA sequence: TGCGCCAGCAGCTTGGGGCCCACCGGGACATTGAACGAGCAGTACTTC. Its protein product is CASSLGPTGTLNEQYF.